This entry concerns a single TCR beta chain. The sample belongs to a study of OX40 agonist ivuxolimab in advanced cancers. Assay: immunoSEQ multiplex PCR; the TCRdb copy retains only in-frame clones and omits some. The data show about 49,000 clones, more than 75% seen once. The clonotype originates from an adult with an advanced solid tumor such as melanoma, head and neck, liver or kidney cancer. This specimen was CD4+ or CD8+ T cells sorted from blood, taken in a trial of the OX40 agonist ivuxolimab.

CDR3 sequence reads: CASSSLGPDTQYF. CDR3 nucleotides: TGTGCCAGCAGCTCACTGGGTCCAGATACGCAGTATTTT. The chain links TRBV7-3 to TRBJ2-3; unclear D gene. The CDR3 is 13 residues long. The V gene's germline CDR1 is SGHTA and CDR2 FQGTGA. V was trimmed by 4 bases and J by 4 bases, leaving 9 bases between them.